These T cell receptor beta chains were read from a single sample in a study of Ad26.COV2.S vaccination and SARS-CoV-2 variants. Generated by immunoSEQ multiplex PCR, the TCRdb table keeps only in-frame clones and is missing some. The sample records some 350,000 clones, approximately 81% being singletons. Sequences were derived from peripheral blood, sampled in a trial of Ad26.COV2.S vaccine versus placebo. Receptors originate from a person between 18 and 59 years old who received the Ad26.COV2.S COVID-19 vaccine or a placebo. Each CDR3 is given with its conserved first and last residue. Each record gives: clone size, V gene, D gene, J gene, CDR3 protein, CDR3 DNA. D genes are given only for firm matches. Expanded clones get a size class; other rows say once, few or many, or leave the size out.

.	TRBV15	.	TRBJ1-4	CATSKGFEKLFF	TGTGCCACCAGCAAAGGATTTGAAAAACTGTTTTTT
.	TRBV28	.	TRBJ1-2	CASTRGWDYGYTF	TGTGCCAGCACCAGGGGCTGGGACTATGGCTACACCTTC
once	TRBV29-1	.	TRBJ2-7	CSVRRGGSYEQYF	TGCAGCGTTCGCAGGGGAGGGTCCTACGAGCAGTACTTC
.	TRBV24-1	TRBD2	TRBJ2-1	CATSDFRTSGYNEQFF	TGTGCCACCAGTGATTTTAGGACTAGCGGATACAATGAGCAGTTCTTC
.	TRBV11-2	.	TRBJ2-7	CASSLGSWSGPYEQYF	TGTGCCAGCAGCTTAGGGAGCTGGAGCGGGCCCTACGAGCAGTACTTC
.	TRBV5-4	TRBD2	TRBJ2-7	CASREGLADEQYF	TGTGCCAGCAGAGAGGGACTAGCTGACGAGCAGTACTTC
.	TRBV4-1	.	TRBJ1-6	CASSQDWPVSPLHF	TGCGCCAGCAGCCAAGATTGGCCAGTTTCACCCCTCCACTTT
.	TRBV30	.	TRBJ2-7	CAWSVLGVSGYEQYF	TGTGCCTGGAGTGTCCTGGGGGTCTCGGGTTACGAGCAGTACTTC
.	TRBV24-1	TRBD2	TRBJ2-2	CATSDRGGTGELFF	TGTGCCACCAGTGATCGGGGGGGTACCGGGGAGCTGTTTTTT
.	TRBV5-1	.	TRBJ2-6	CASSSGQGSSGANVLTF	TGCGCCAGCAGCTCGGGGCAGGGTAGCTCTGGGGCCAACGTCCTGACTTTC
.	TRBV2	.	TRBJ2-1	CASRRMEQFF	TGTGCCAGCAGGAGGATGGAGCAGTTCTTC